The entry that follows covers one T cell receptor beta chain sequence. The data were obtained in a study of OX40 agonist ivuxolimab in advanced cancers. V dropped 4 bases and J dropped 6 bases, with 13 bases sitting between them. The CDR3 sequence is 14 residues long. Germline V lookup: CDR1 SEHNR, CDR2 FQNEAQ (reference sequence). The protocol was immunoSEQ multiplex PCR, while the TCRdb copy is restricted to in-frame clones and leaves out a portion. The sample has roughly 47,000 clones; roughly 90% are singletons. The genes are TRBV7-9 and TRBJ1-5, with D hard to call. The specimen comprised CD4+ or CD8+ T cells sorted from blood, sampled in a trial of the OX40 agonist ivuxolimab. This sequence originates from an adult with an advanced solid tumor such as melanoma, head and neck, liver or kidney cancer. CDR3 amino acids: CASSSAPSVQPQHF. As DNA, the CDR3 is TGTGCCAGCAGCTCAGCCCCCAGTGTTCAGCCCCAGCATTTT.